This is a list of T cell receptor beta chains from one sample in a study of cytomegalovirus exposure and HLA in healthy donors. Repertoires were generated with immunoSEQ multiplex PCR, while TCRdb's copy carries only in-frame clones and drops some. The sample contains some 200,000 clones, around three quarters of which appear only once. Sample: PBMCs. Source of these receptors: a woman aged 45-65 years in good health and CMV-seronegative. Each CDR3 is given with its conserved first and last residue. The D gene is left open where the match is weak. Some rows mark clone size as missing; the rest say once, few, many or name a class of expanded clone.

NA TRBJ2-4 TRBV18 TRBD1 TGTGCCAGCTCACCAGGACAGGGGGTCAAAAACATTCAGTACTTC CASSPGQGVKNIQYF
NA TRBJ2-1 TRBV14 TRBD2 TGTGCCAGCAGCCAAGGAGGGACTAGAATAAATGAGCAGTTCTTC CASSQGGTRINEQFF
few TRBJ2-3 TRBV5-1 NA TGCGCCAGCCATCGGCAAACCGGGACTAGCACAGATACGCAGTATTTT CASHRQTGTSTDTQYF
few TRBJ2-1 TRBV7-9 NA TGTGCCAGCAGCTCAAGAGAGACTCGGTGGTTTGAGCAGTTCTTC CASSSRETRWFEQFF
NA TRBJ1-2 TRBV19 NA TGTGCCAGTAGTATAATCCCGACAGGCGGGAACTATGGCTACACCTTC CASSIIPTGGNYGYTF
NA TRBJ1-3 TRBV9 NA TGTGCCAGCAGCACGAGTGGGGCCTCTGGAAACACCATATATTTT CASSTSGASGNTIYF
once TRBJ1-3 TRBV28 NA TGTGCCAGCACCTCTGCGGGGGTGGACAACTCTGGAAACACCATATATTTT CASTSAGVDNSGNTIYF
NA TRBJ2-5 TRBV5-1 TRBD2 TGCGCCAGCAGCTTGAGCGGGGAGGAGACCCAGTACTTC CASSLSGEETQYF
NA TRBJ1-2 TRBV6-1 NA TGTGCCAGCACTCCCTCGGGGAGTTTCTATGGCTACACCTTC CASTPSGSFYGYTF
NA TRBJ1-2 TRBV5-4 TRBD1 TGTGCCAGCAGTCCCAGGACAGGGCGAGGCTACACCTTC CASSPRTGRGYTF
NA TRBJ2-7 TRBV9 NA TGTGCCAGCAGCGTAGGACCCGCGGGAGAGCAGTACTTC CASSVGPAGEQYF
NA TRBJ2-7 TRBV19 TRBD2 TGTGCCAGTAGTCCCCGGGCGGGAGTGCTGTCCTACGAGCAGTACTTC CASSPRAGVLSYEQYF
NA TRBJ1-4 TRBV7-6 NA TGTGCCAGCAGCTTTAGGCAGGGTGGTGAAAAACTGTTTTTT CASSFRQGGEKLFF
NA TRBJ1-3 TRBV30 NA TGTGCCTGGAGCTCCCGGACATTCTCTGGAAACACCATATATTTT CAWSSRTFSGNTIYF
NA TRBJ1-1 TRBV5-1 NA TGCGCCAGCAGCTCCAGGGAGGGGTCTGAAGCTTTCTTT CASSSREGSEAFF
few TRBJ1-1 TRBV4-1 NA TGCGCCAGCAGCCATCCCGGAGGCACTGAAGCTTTCTTT CASSHPGGTEAFF
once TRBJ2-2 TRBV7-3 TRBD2 TGTGCCAGCAGCCCCGGGGGGGTAGGCACCGGGGAGCTGTTTTTT CASSPGGVGTGELFF
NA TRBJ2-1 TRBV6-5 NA TGTGCCAGCAGTTACTCGGGCCGCTCCTACAATGAGCAGTTCTTC CASSYSGRSYNEQFF
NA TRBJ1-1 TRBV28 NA TGTGCCAGCAGTCCCCCCGCGGGGCAGAACACTGAAGCTTTCTTT CASSPPAGQNTEAFF
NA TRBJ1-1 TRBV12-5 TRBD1 TGTGCTAGTGGGGACAGGGGTCTGGGCACTGAAGCTTTCTTT CASGDRGLGTEAFF
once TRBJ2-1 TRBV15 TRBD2 TGTGCCACCTCGAGGGAACTAGCGGGGTTCTACAATGAGCAGTTCTTC CATSRELAGFYNEQFF
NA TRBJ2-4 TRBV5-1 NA TGCGCCAGCAGCAGGGAGGGGACGGGGGGCGTCAAAAACATTCAGTACTTC CASSREGTGGVKNIQYF
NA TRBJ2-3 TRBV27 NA TGTGCCAGCAGTTTTAAGGACGGAGGGTCGGATACGCAGTATTTT CASSFKDGGSDTQYF
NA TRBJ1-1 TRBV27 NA TGTGCCAGCAGCACCGGAACAGGGCGGGTCAGGGCTTTCTTT CASSTGTGRVRAFF
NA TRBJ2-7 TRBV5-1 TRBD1 TGCGCCAGCAGCTTGGAGGGGACAGGGTCGAGCTCCTACGAGCAGTACTTC CASSLEGTGSSSYEQYF
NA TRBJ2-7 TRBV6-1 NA TGTGCCAGCAGTGATTACTACGAGCAGTACTTC CASSDYYEQYF
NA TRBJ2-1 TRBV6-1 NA TGTGCCAGCAGTGCCGGCTGGGCTGGCTCCTACAATGAGCAGTTCTTC CASSAGWAGSYNEQFF
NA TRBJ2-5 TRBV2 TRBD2 TGTGCCAGCAGTGGGAGCGGGGGGGCCCTCCGTCAAGAGACCCAGTACTTC CASSGSGGALRQETQYF
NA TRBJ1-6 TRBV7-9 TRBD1 TGTTCCAGCAGCTCGACCGGGACAGGGGGGTATTCACCCCTCCACTTT CSSSSTGTGGYSPLHF
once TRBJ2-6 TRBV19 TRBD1 TGTGCCAGTAGTGTACAGGGGGTGATGTCTGGGGCCAACGTCCTGACTTTC CASSVQGVMSGANVLTF
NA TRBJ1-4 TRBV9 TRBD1 TGTGCCAGCAGCTTCAGCCCCGGGACAGGGGATGAAAAACTGTTTTTT CASSFSPGTGDEKLFF
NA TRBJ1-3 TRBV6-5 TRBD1 TGTGCCAGCGGGCGACAGGGCTCTGGAAACACCATATATTTT CASGRQGSGNTIYF
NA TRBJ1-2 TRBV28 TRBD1 TGTGCCAGTCTGGGACAGGGCTATGGCTACACCTTC CASLGQGYGYTF
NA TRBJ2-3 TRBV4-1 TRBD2 TGCGCCAGCAGCCAAGTAGCGGGAGCAGATACGCAGTATTTT CASSQVAGADTQYF